This TCR beta chain stems from a study of PD-L1 blockade in urothelial cancer. As for the study in general: Twenty-five out of 29 patients were men whose urothelial cancer was bladder-origin.

The germline gives CDR1 LNHDA, CDR2 SQIVND (reference sequence). The CDR3 sequence is 16 residues long. With 5 bases clipped from V and 6 bases from J, the junction kept 7 bases outside the gene matches. Profiling relied on immunoSEQ multiplex PCR, and the TCRdb table lists in-frame clones only, not all of them. The sample records roughly 60,000 clones, roughly 82% being singletons. This sequence originates from a man aged 70 or older with urothelial cancer. The input for sequencing was PBMCs, taken around atezolizumab (anti-PD-L1) treatment. This rearrangement joins TRBV19 to TRBJ2-2; 12 bases are shared with TRBD1. The CDR3 nucleotides are TGTGCCAGTAGTCGACCGGGACAGGGGGCCCCCGGGGAGCTGTTTTTT. It translates to CASSRPGQGAPGELFF.